The 16 T cell receptor beta chains below come from one sample, sequenced in a study of CD8 T cells in ankylosing spondylitis. TCRdb used MiXCR to reprocess the 5' RACE reads, holding one entry per CDR3 protein. The table records some 700,000 distinct CDR3 sequences, around 17% of them present only once. General study findings and limits: There was a TCR beta motif, made of several highly homologous variants, that appeared characteristic of ankylosing spondylitis blood.

For these TCRs, the target antigens are not known. Sequencing input: blood, either unsorted or a sorted T cell fraction (not recorded which). These receptors all stem from a male donor with ankylosing spondylitis.

V and J are TRBV6-5 and TRBJ1-2, with 10 bases that match TRBD1. This CDR3 contains 18 residues. J lost 3 bases, V lost 0 bases, and 10 bases had no gene match. Germline loops: CDR1 MNHEY, CDR2 SVGAGI. The CDR3 reads CASSYSRTGTGDDYGYTF. The DNA for the CDR3 is TGTGCCAGCAGTTACTCGCGGACCGGGACAGGGGATGACTATGGCTACACCTTC.

V and J are TRBV12-3 or TRBV12-4 and TRBJ2-1, with D tentatively TRBD2 (7 bases). CDR3 length equals 16 residues. Between the trimmed V and J ends, which lost 6 bases and 4 bases, there was a span of 19 bases. As DNA, the CDR3 is TGTGCCAGCAGCCTCCCGCATAGGGGGGGTTACAATGAGCAGTTCTTC. Translation: CASSLPHRGGYNEQFF.

V gene TRBV15 combines with J gene TRBJ1-1; D ambiguous. This CDR3 comprises 15 residues. Trimming pared 5 bases from V and 0 bases from J, leaving 13 bases between. The germline V gene has CDR1 LNHNV and CDR2 YYDKDF (reference sequence). The CDR3, as DNA: TGTGCCACCAGCGTCGGACCCCGGTTGAACACTGAAGCTTTCTTT. As protein: CATSVGPRLNTEAFF.

The chain joins TRBV12-3 or TRBV12-4 to TRBJ1-1; D call uncertain. The V end lost 0 bases, the J end lost 10 bases, and 15 bases lay between the germline ends. The CDR3 is 14 residues long. CDR3: CASSLAPWTVGAFF. The CDR3 DNA follows: TGTGCCAGCAGTTTAGCGCCCTGGACCGTCGGAGCTTTCTTT.

This chain joins TRBV19 and TRBJ2-2; D remains ambiguous. Trimming cost V 1 base and J 7 bases, with 13 bases left between them. CDR1 and CDR2 from the germline V gene are LNHDA and SQIVND (reference sequence). The length of the CDR3 is 15 residues. Written as DNA, the CDR3 is TGTGCCAGTAGTATAGGCGTACAAGGATACGGGGAGCTGTTTTTT. Translating gives CASSIGVQGYGELFF.

This clonotype was picked up many times. The rearrangement links TRBV20-1 to TRBJ1-1, with a tentative D call TRBD1 (6 bases). The CDR3 loop spans 18 amino acids. Germline CDR1 reads DFQATT; CDR2 reads SNEGSKA (reference sequence). Trimming removed 0 bases at V and 1 base at J, with 21 bases between. The CDR3 coding sequence is TGCAGTGCTAGAGACCTACAGACCCCGGGACACAAGAACACTGAAGCTTTCTTT. Its translation is CSARDLQTPGHKNTEAFF.

This clonotype has only a few counts. This chain links TRBV5-5 with TRBJ2-7; D unresolved. Germline V gene lookup returns CDR1 SGHKS and CDR2 YYEKEE (reference sequence). The CDR3 is made up of 14 amino acids. V shed 4 bases and J shed 6 bases, with 17 bases lying between them. The CDR3 loop reads CASSPDLIVGEQYF. CDR3 coding DNA: TGTGCCAGCAGCCCAGACCTAATAGTCGGCGAGCAGTACTTC.

The V call is TRBV28, the J call TRBJ2-3, with 12 bases lining up with TRBD2. CDR1 and CDR2 from the germline V gene are MDHEN and SYDVKM. This CDR3 has 16 amino acids. V shed 6 bases, J shed 2 bases, and the junction held 6 bases outside the gene matches. The CDR3 DNA reads TGTGCCAGCAGCCTCTGGACTAGCGGGACCACAGATACGCAGTATTTT. This gives the protein CASSLWTSGTTDTQYF.

This clonotype has only a few counts. The chain joins TRBV20-1 to TRBJ1-5, with 9 bases matching TRBD1. The CDR3 contains 13 residues. After removal of 4 bases from V and 5 bases from J, the junction contained 3 bases not matched to a gene. The V gene's germline CDR1 is DFQATT and CDR2 SNEGSKA (reference sequence). In DNA form, the CDR3 reads TGCAGTGCTACTAGACAGGGGGATCAGCCCCAGCATTTT. Its translation: CSATRQGDQPQHF.

This clonotype was seen a handful of times. The chain employs TRBV7-9 and TRBJ2-1, with 15 nucleotides matching TRBD2. CDR1 and CDR2 (germline): SEHNR, FQNEAQ (reference sequence). The J segment lost 6 bases and the V segment lost 5 bases, leaving 5 bases of the junction unmatched. The CDR3 totals 16 residues. CDR3 residues: CASSPWTSGGANEQFF. As DNA, the CDR3 is TGTGCCAGCAGCCCCTGGACTAGCGGGGGGGCCAATGAGCAGTTCTTC. Drawing the rest from reference TRBV7-9 and TRBJ2-1, the complete variable domain is DTGVSQNPRHKITKRGQNVTFRCDPISEHNRLYWYRQTLGQGPEFLTYFQNEAQLEKSRLLSDRFSAERPKGSFSTLEIQRTEQGDSAMYLCASSPWTSGGANEQFFGPGTRLTVL.

As for this clonotype: Its ends do not fully match the called genes, so a read error is possible. V gene TRBV12-3 or TRBV12-4 combines with J gene TRBJ1-1, with 7 bases matching TRBD1. This CDR3 contains 18 residues. The CDR3, as DNA: TGTACCAGCAGTTTGTCCTTAGGGGGCAAACAGATTGGTACTGAAGCTTTCTTT. Translating it yields CTSSLSLGGKQIGTEAFF.

The sample holds a few counts of this clonotype. The chain carries TRBV2 and TRBJ2-5; 7 bases map to TRBD2. Germline lookup yields CDR1 SNHLY and CDR2 FYNNEI. J was trimmed by 7 bases and V by 2 bases; bases with no gene match: 7. The CDR3 totals 14 residues. CDR3 bases: TGTGCCAGCAGTGAAAGGGACTACCCAGGGACCCAGTACTTC. Translated, it gives CASSERDYPGTQYF.

The sample holds a few counts of this clonotype. The CDR3 nucleotides read TGCGCCAGCTGGATGGGGGGGGCCCGGGATACGCAGTATTTT. It yields the protein CASWMGGARDTQYF. The V and J genes are TRBV5-1 and TRBJ2-3; maybe TRBD2 (7 bases). The CDR3 totals 14 residues. Trimming shortened V by 7 bases and J by 6 bases, and 18 bases separated the two germline ends. The germline V gene encodes CDR1 SGHRS and CDR2 YFSETQ.

The chain carries TRBV4-1 and TRBJ2-7, with a weak D call TRBD1 (6 bases). Trimming cost V 5 bases and J 3 bases, with 20 bases left between them. Germline V gives CDR1 MGHRA, CDR2 YSYEKL. The CDR3 spans 16 residues. CDR3 sequence: CASSKTFGTWDYEQYF. CDR3 nucleotides: TGCGCCAGCAGCAAAACCTTCGGGACATGGGACTACGAGCAGTACTTC.

The sample holds a few counts of this clonotype. This chain uses TRBV7-8 with TRBJ2-5; 10 bases agree with TRBD2. CDR3 size: 15 residues. J was trimmed by 4 bases and V by 5 bases; bases with no gene match: 7. Germline V lookup: CDR1 SGHVS, CDR2 FQNEAQ. CDR3 in DNA: TGTGCCAGCAGCCCCGGGACTAGCGTAGGAGAGACCCAGTACTTC. Encoded protein: CASSPGTSVGETQYF.

The rearrangement joins TRBV6-6 to TRBJ2-1; D possibly matches TRBD1 or TRBD2 (5 bases each). This CDR3 region has 13 residues. CDR1 is MNHNY and CDR2 is SVGAGI in the germline V gene (reference sequence). The germline V and J ends were trimmed by 5 bases and 3 bases, with 8 bases remaining between them. The chain's CDR3 is CASSQGDYNEQFF. CDR3 DNA: TGTGCCAGCAGTCAGGGAGACTACAATGAGCAGTTCTTC.